These 10 T cell receptor beta chains share one sample of origin, sequenced in a study of blood T cells in healthy people across ages. Primers used in a second PCR of about 7 to 12 cycles were a sample-barcoded 5' primer and a J-beta primer mix. TCRdb re-called the 5' RACE reads with MiXCR, one entry per CDR3 protein. The sample shows approximately 760,000 distinct CDR3 sequences, just under 25% of them seen only once. The same sample was also studied in work on T cells of mothers and their children.

The source material was blood. The receptors here all came from a boy between 10 and 17 years old in good health.

The chain couples TRBV28 to TRBJ2-7, with 11 bases aligning to TRBD2. After removal of 2 bases from V and 4 bases from J, the junction contained 7 bases not matched to a gene. The CDR3 is made up of 16 amino acids. CDR1 and CDR2 (germline): MDHEN, SYDVKM. DNA of the CDR3: TGTGCCAGCAGTTTAACCGGGACTAGCGGTATTTACGAGCAGTACTTC. It codes for CASSLTGTSGIYEQYF. Complete variable domain (other parts from reference TRBV28 and TRBJ2-7): DVKVTQSSRYLVKRTGEKVFLECVQDMDHENMFWYRQDPGLGLRLIYFSYDVKMKEKGDIPEGYSVSREKKERFSLILESASTNQTSMYLCASSLTGTSGIYEQYFGPGTRLTVT.

The chain combines TRBV28 with TRBJ2-5; 8 bases are shared with TRBD1. Per the germline V gene, CDR1 is MDHEN and CDR2 is SYDVKM. This CDR3 is built from 16 residues. Losses at the gene ends were 8 bases for V and 6 bases for J; bases not matched to a gene: 17. The CDR3 DNA is TGTGCCAGCGTGGGCAGGGGGCCGATTCTTGCTAAGACCCAGTACTTC. It encodes CASVGRGPILAKTQYF.

J is TRBJ2-3 and V is TRBV20-1; TRBD2 agrees at 10 bases. J gave up 0 bases and V 3 bases, and 6 bases lay outside the gene matches. The CDR3 has 16 residues. In germline, CDR1 is DFQATT, CDR2 SNEGSKA (reference sequence). CDR3 coding DNA: TGCAGTGCTAGGGACCCTAGCGGGAGTAGCACAGATACGCAGTATTTT. Residues: CSARDPSGSSTDTQYF.

This clonotype turned up a few times. This chain links TRBV20-1 with TRBJ2-7, with 7 bases matching TRBD2. V was pared by 1 base and J by 5 bases, with 11 bases of the junction left unmatched. The CDR3 spans 15 residues. Looked up from germline, CDR1 is DFQATT and CDR2 is SNEGSKA (reference sequence). The CDR3 nucleotides read TGCAGTGCTAGAGTTCTAACTAGCGCGGGTAACGAGCAGTACTTC. Protein product: CSARVLTSAGNEQYF.

The gene calls are TRBV20-1 and TRBJ2-1; no firm D call. The DNA end favors TRBJ2-5, so the J call may be wrong. The germline V gene has CDR1 DFQATT and CDR2 SNEGSKA (reference sequence). The CDR3 is 11 amino acids. This CDR3 is CSARVPETQYF. In DNA, the CDR3 is TGCAGTGCTAGGGTCCCTGAGACCCAGTACTTC.

The chain links TRBV9 to TRBJ2-1; 8 bases fit TRBD2. The J segment lost 7 bases and the V segment lost 6 bases, leaving 9 bases of the junction unmatched. The CDR3 length is 14 residues. Germline V gene sequence: CDR1 SGDLS, CDR2 YYNGEE. CDR3 nucleotide sequence: TGTGCCAGCAACTCCGGGACTAGTTGGAATGAGCAGTTCTTC. It encodes CASNSGTSWNEQFF.

The chain joins TRBV12-3 or TRBV12-4 to TRBJ2-3, with a possible D match to TRBD2 (5 bases). V was clipped by 0 bases and J by 0 bases, with 10 bases between them. The CDR3 length is 16 residues. The CDR3 loop reads CASSLASGVSTDTQYF. Here the CDR3 DNA reads TGTGCCAGCAGTTTAGCATCCGGGGTTAGCACAGATACGCAGTATTTT.

This chain connects TRBV29-1 to TRBJ1-1; D gene ambiguous. CDR1 is SQVTM and CDR2 is ANQGSEA in the germline V gene. The V gene lost 2 bases and the J gene lost 0 bases, with 19 bases spanning the gap. The CDR3 covers 17 residues. For the CDR3, the DNA is TGCAGCGTTGAATGGAGCGGCCTTAACTATATGAACACTGAAGCTTTCTTT. Its protein is CSVEWSGLNYMNTEAFF.

This clonotype was recorded a few times. The chain joins TRBV9 to TRBJ1-5; TRBD1 might be the D (6 bases). The CDR3 length is 15 residues. In germline, CDR1 is SGDLS, CDR2 YYNGEE. V was cut by 0 bases and J by 4 bases, with 11 bases left in between. The CDR3 DNA sequence: TGTGCCAGCAGCGTAGCCGGGACAAGGAATCAGCCCCAGCATTTT. It yields the protein CASSVAGTRNQPQHF.

The genes are TRBV9 and TRBJ2-3, with 11 bases fitting TRBD1. This CDR3 contains 15 residues. Germline V CDR1 and CDR2: SGDLS, YYNGEE. Losses at the gene ends were 10 bases for V and 3 bases for J; bases not matched to a gene: 10. CDR3 amino acids: CASQRGTGGTDTQYF. Here the CDR3 DNA reads TGTGCCTCCCAGAGGGGGACAGGGGGGACAGATACGCAGTATTTT.